A selection of T cell receptor beta chains follows, all from one sample in a study of OX40 agonist ivuxolimab in advanced cancers. This table comes from immunoSEQ multiplex PCR, and its TCRdb copy is limited to in-frame clones, with some not included. The table has roughly 40,000 clones, roughly 86% seen once. This sample comprised CD4+ or CD8+ T cells sorted from blood, obtained in a trial of the OX40 agonist ivuxolimab. The receptors stem from an adult with an advanced solid tumor such as melanoma, head and neck, liver or kidney cancer. Each CDR3 is given with its conserved first and last residue. Each record gives: J gene, V gene, D gene, clone size, CDR3 protein, CDR3 DNA. D genes are given only for firm matches. Clone sizes are given selectively: once, few, many, or a class where the clone is expanded.

J gene: TRBJ1-5
V gene: TRBV6-5
D gene: .
clone size: .
CDR3 protein: CASSYREGGNQPQHF
CDR3 DNA: TGTGCCAGCAGTTACCGGGAAGGAGGCAATCAGCCCCAGCATTTT

J gene: TRBJ1-2
V gene: TRBV4-3
D gene: .
clone size: once
CDR3 protein: CASSQDERTYGYTF
CDR3 DNA: TGCGCCAGCAGCCAAGATGAAAGGACCTATGGCTACACCTTC

J gene: TRBJ2-2
V gene: TRBV27
D gene: .
clone size: .
CDR3 protein: CASSLQPTGELFF
CDR3 DNA: TGTGCCAGCAGTTTACAACCTACCGGGGAGCTGTTTTTT

J gene: TRBJ1-2
V gene: TRBV9
D gene: .
clone size: .
CDR3 protein: CASSVDGQGRTYGYTF
CDR3 DNA: TGTGCCAGCAGCGTAGATGGGCAGGGGAGAACCTATGGCTACACCTTC

J gene: TRBJ2-7
V gene: TRBV29-1
D gene: .
clone size: .
CDR3 protein: CSVVSPLTYEQYF
CDR3 DNA: TGCAGCGTTGTGAGTCCGTTAACCTACGAGCAGTACTTC

J gene: TRBJ2-1
V gene: TRBV15
D gene: .
clone size: .
CDR3 protein: CATSRANEQFF
CDR3 DNA: TGTGCCACCAGCAGAGCAAATGAGCAGTTCTTC

J gene: TRBJ1-2
V gene: TRBV28
D gene: .
clone size: .
CDR3 protein: CASSLGALAFGSYTF
CDR3 DNA: TGTGCCAGCAGTTTAGGGGCTTTGGCTTTCGGAAGCTACACCTTC

J gene: TRBJ1-1
V gene: TRBV7-3
D gene: .
clone size: once
CDR3 protein: CASSLSLALNTEAFF
CDR3 DNA: TGTGCCAGCAGCTTAAGTTTAGCGTTAAACACTGAAGCTTTCTTT

J gene: TRBJ1-2
V gene: TRBV4-3
D gene: .
clone size: .
CDR3 protein: CASSQEGGVGYTF
CDR3 DNA: TGCGCCAGCAGCCAAGAAGGGGGTGTTGGCTACACCTTC

J gene: TRBJ1-1
V gene: TRBV4-2
D gene: TRBD1
clone size: .
CDR3 protein: CASSLRTGTGGMNTEAFF
CDR3 DNA: TGTGCCAGCAGCCTCCGAACCGGGACAGGGGGCATGAACACTGAAGCTTTCTTT

J gene: TRBJ2-5
V gene: TRBV27
D gene: .
clone size: .
CDR3 protein: CASSFGAAMAETQYF
CDR3 DNA: TGTGCCAGCAGTTTTGGGGCAGCCATGGCAGAGACCCAGTACTTC

J gene: TRBJ1-5
V gene: TRBV30
D gene: TRBD1
clone size: .
CDR3 protein: CAWSPWDRGSNRVQPQHF
CDR3 DNA: TGTGCCTGGAGTCCCTGGGACAGGGGATCTAACCGCGTTCAGCCCCAGCATTTT

J gene: TRBJ2-3
V gene: TRBV5-1
D gene: .
clone size: .
CDR3 protein: CASSPSTDTQYF
CDR3 DNA: TGCGCCAGCAGCCCGAGCACAGATACGCAGTATTTT

J gene: TRBJ2-1
V gene: TRBV15
D gene: TRBD2
clone size: .
CDR3 protein: CATSRDGLAGGKQFF
CDR3 DNA: TGTGCCACCAGCAGAGACGGGTTAGCGGGGGGGAAGCAGTTCTTC

J gene: TRBJ2-5
V gene: TRBV5-3
D gene: TRBD2
clone size: few
CDR3 protein: CASSHEGAGQETQYF
CDR3 DNA: TGTGCCAGCAGCCACGAGGGAGCGGGACAAGAGACCCAGTACTTC

J gene: TRBJ2-2
V gene: TRBV15
D gene: TRBD1
clone size: .
CDR3 protein: CATSRIPGQTNTGELFF
CDR3 DNA: TGTGCCACCAGCAGGATACCGGGACAGACGAACACCGGGGAGCTGTTTTTT

J gene: TRBJ2-6
V gene: TRBV28
D gene: TRBD1
clone size: .
CDR3 protein: CASSPLWQQGPSGANVLTF
CDR3 DNA: TGTGCCAGCAGCCCACTTTGGCAACAGGGGCCGTCCGGGGCCAACGTCCTGACTTTC

J gene: TRBJ2-3
V gene: TRBV7-9
D gene: .
clone size: .
CDR3 protein: CASSLEAPQDTQYF
CDR3 DNA: TGTGCCAGCAGCTTAGAGGCACCTCAGGATACGCAGTATTTT

J gene: TRBJ1-5
V gene: TRBV4-1
D gene: .
clone size: .
CDR3 protein: CASSQLGGNQPQHF
CDR3 DNA: TGCGCCAGCAGCCAACTGGGGGGCAATCAGCCCCAGCATTTT

J gene: TRBJ2-7
V gene: TRBV27
D gene: TRBD1
clone size: .
CDR3 protein: CASRPSTGGFHYGQYF
CDR3 DNA: TGTGCCAGCAGACCGTCGACAGGGGGCTTCCACTACGGGCAGTACTTC

J gene: TRBJ1-2
V gene: TRBV19
D gene: .
clone size: few
CDR3 protein: CASSIGPGNYGYTF
CDR3 DNA: TGTGCCAGTAGTATAGGCCCGGGGAACTATGGCTACACCTTC

J gene: TRBJ1-2
V gene: TRBV5-8
D gene: .
clone size: .
CDR3 protein: CASNLNYGYTF
CDR3 DNA: TGTGCCAGCAACCTTAACTATGGCTACACCTTC

J gene: TRBJ1-1
V gene: TRBV28
D gene: TRBD1
clone size: .
CDR3 protein: CASSVDRGMNTEAFF
CDR3 DNA: TGTGCCAGCAGTGTAGACAGGGGAATGAACACTGAAGCTTTCTTT

J gene: TRBJ1-2
V gene: TRBV4-3
D gene: .
clone size: .
CDR3 protein: CASSHFVSGADGYTF
CDR3 DNA: TGCGCCAGCAGCCACTTTGTCTCCGGGGCCGATGGCTACACCTTC

J gene: TRBJ1-1
V gene: TRBV5-5
D gene: .
clone size: .
CDR3 protein: CASSLAAGFTEAFF
CDR3 DNA: TGTGCCAGCAGCTTGGCGGCAGGTTTTACTGAAGCTTTCTTT

J gene: TRBJ2-5
V gene: TRBV19
D gene: TRBD2
clone size: .
CDR3 protein: CASSGTSGGEETQYF
CDR3 DNA: TGTGCCAGTAGCGGGACTAGCGGGGGGGAAGAGACCCAGTACTTC

J gene: TRBJ2-3
V gene: TRBV7-9
D gene: TRBD1
clone size: .
CDR3 protein: CASSPPPGTEVESDTQYF
CDR3 DNA: TGTGCCAGCAGCCCTCCACCCGGGACAGAAGTTGAGAGTGATACGCAGTATTTT

J gene: TRBJ1-6
V gene: TRBV5-6
D gene: TRBD1
clone size: .
CDR3 protein: CASSSGTGANSPLHF
CDR3 DNA: TGTGCCAGCAGCTCCGGGACAGGAGCAAATTCACCCCTCCACTTT

J gene: TRBJ1-1
V gene: TRBV5-6
D gene: .
clone size: .
CDR3 protein: CASRGLSTEAFF
CDR3 DNA: TGTGCCAGCAGGGGATTGAGCACTGAAGCTTTCTTT

J gene: TRBJ1-6
V gene: TRBV7-8
D gene: TRBD1
clone size: once
CDR3 protein: CASSQYGQGGSPLHF
CDR3 DNA: TGTGCCAGCAGCCAATACGGACAGGGCGGCTCACCCCTCCACTTT

J gene: TRBJ2-2
V gene: TRBV9
D gene: .
clone size: .
CDR3 protein: CASSVKGTGLNTGELFF
CDR3 DNA: TGTGCCAGCAGCGTCAAGGGCACAGGGTTGAACACCGGGGAGCTGTTTTTT

J gene: TRBJ2-1
V gene: TRBV28
D gene: TRBD1
clone size: .
CDR3 protein: CASSPGVRDRGDDEQFF
CDR3 DNA: TGTGCCAGCAGCCCCGGCGTTCGGGACAGGGGGGACGATGAGCAGTTCTTC

J gene: TRBJ2-1
V gene: TRBV9
D gene: TRBD2
clone size: .
CDR3 protein: CASSGLANEQFF
CDR3 DNA: TGTGCCAGCAGCGGACTAGCTAATGAGCAGTTCTTC

J gene: TRBJ2-1
V gene: TRBV11-2
D gene: .
clone size: .
CDR3 protein: CASGPGQPYNEQFF
CDR3 DNA: TGTGCCAGCGGACCGGGACAACCCTACAATGAGCAGTTCTTC

J gene: TRBJ1-5
V gene: TRBV27
D gene: .
clone size: .
CDR3 protein: CASSLIAQLYSNQPQHF
CDR3 DNA: TGTGCCAGCAGTTTAATTGCGCAATTGTATAGCAATCAGCCCCAGCATTTT

J gene: TRBJ2-5
V gene: TRBV5-1
D gene: .
clone size: .
CDR3 protein: CASSSLAATGELGETQYF
CDR3 DNA: TGCGCCAGCAGCTCCCTTGCGGCGACAGGAGAGTTAGGAGAGACCCAGTACTTC

J gene: TRBJ2-3
V gene: TRBV7-8
D gene: .
clone size: .
CDR3 protein: CASSPGGGGGILTDTQYF
CDR3 DNA: TGTGCCAGCAGCCCAGGGGGAGGCGGGGGGATCCTCACAGATACGCAGTATTTT

J gene: TRBJ1-6
V gene: TRBV27
D gene: .
clone size: few
CDR3 protein: CASRLGNSPLHF
CDR3 DNA: TGTGCCAGCAGGCTCGGTAATTCACCCCTCCACTTT

J gene: TRBJ2-1
V gene: TRBV6-7
D gene: .
clone size: .
CDR3 protein: CASSYSNVPANNEQFF
CDR3 DNA: TGTGCCAGCAGTTACTCGAACGTCCCTGCGAACAATGAGCAGTTCTTC

J gene: TRBJ1-2
V gene: TRBV5-8
D gene: .
clone size: once
CDR3 protein: CASSPTGINYGYTF
CDR3 DNA: TGTGCCAGCAGCCCTACAGGGATTAACTATGGCTACACCTTC